A selection of T cell receptor beta chains follows, all from one sample in a study of vaccination and CD4 T cells after COVID-19. Which antigens these TCRs recognize remains unknown. TCRdb fed the PCR reads into MiXCR, producing one record per CDR3 protein. This sample has roughly 15,000 distinct CDR3 sequences, with 51% found just once. The material sequenced was CD4+ T cells from blood, cultured in vitro, taken before SARS-CoV-2 vaccination. The receptors were sampled from a human donor who had recovered from COVID-19. Both conserved end residues are part of each CDR3. D genes are given only for firm matches. The listing skips clone size in some rows; elsewhere it reads once, few, many or a size class.

abundance | j_gene | v_gene | d_gene | CDR3nt | CDR3aa
- | TRBJ1-1 | TRBV6-5 | - | TGTGCCAGCAGTTACCGGGCGGTCGCGGACACTGAAGCTTTCTTT | CASSYRAVADTEAFF
- | TRBJ2-4 | TRBV6-5 | TRBD2 | TGTGCCAGCAGTTCGCTCGGGACTAGCGGGGGGGCCTCGAACATTCAGTACTTC | CASSSLGTSGGASNIQYF
- | TRBJ2-7 | TRBV20-1 | - | TGCAGTGCTAGGTGGGGTGGGGGCTGGGAGCAGTACTTC | CSARWGGGWEQYF
- | TRBJ1-2 | TRBV18 | TRBD1 | TGTGCCAGCTCACGAGATACAGGGGGGGAGAGTGATGGCTACACCTTC | CASSRDTGGESDGYTF
- | TRBJ2-7 | TRBV11-2 | TRBD2 | TGTGCCAGCAGCCCGAGACTAGCGGGAGAAAGGGTCGAGCAGTACTTC | CASSPRLAGERVEQYF
- | TRBJ2-1 | TRBV5-1 | - | TGCGCCAGCAGCTTGGAGCCCGCCGGACCGGGCTCCTACAATGAGCAGTTCTTC | CASSLEPAGPGSYNEQFF
few | TRBJ1-5 | TRBV24-1 | TRBD1 | TGTGCCACCAGTGGGCAGGGGGGTAGCAATCAGCCCCAGCATTTT | CATSGQGGSNQPQHF
- | TRBJ1-2 | TRBV7-2 | TRBD1 | TGTGCCAGCGGGGGGGGACAGAACTATGGCTACACCTTC | CASGGGQNYGYTF
- | TRBJ2-6 | TRBV20-1 | - | TGCAGTGCTAGAGATCGTAACTCTGGGGCCAACGTCCTGACTTTC | CSARDRNSGANVLTF
- | TRBJ1-1 | TRBV20-1 | - | TGCAGTGCTCCGGCTGGGGCGGGGGGCACTGAAGCTTTCTTT | CSAPAGAGGTEAFF
- | TRBJ1-1 | TRBV20-1 | - | TGCAGTGCCGCCAGGGCGGGCTGGGGCACTGAAGCTTTCTTT | CSAARAGWGTEAFF
few | TRBJ2-5 | TRBV7-8 | TRBD1 | TGTGCCAGCAGATCCTACAGGGGTTCGGAGACCCAGTACTTC | CASRSYRGSETQYF
- | TRBJ1-2 | TRBV6-2/TRBV6-3 | - | TGTGCCAGTTCCCAGGGGTATGGCTACACCTTC | CASSQGYGYTF
- | TRBJ2-7 | TRBV7-2 | TRBD1 | TGTGCCAGCAGCTTAGTTCCGGGACAGCCCTACGAGCAGTACTTC | CASSLVPGQPYEQYF